This T cell receptor (beta chain) derives from a study of shared clonotypes between healthy human individuals (dated by TCRdb to 2020 to 2022). Notes on the research overall: A couple of women and a few men aged 18 to 49 years were included in the cohort. Leukapheresis yielded between about 0.85 and 10 billion PBMCs per donor. Libraries were prepared and TCR repertoires were sequenced by different laboratories using diverse techniques, in order to increase sequencing depth and limit assay-specific biases. Blood TCR repertoires of roughly 5 healthy adults were deeply sequenced to estimate repertoire size and the extent of clonotype sharing between individuals. For each donor, three plates each were used for CD4 naive and CD4 memory, two plates were used for CD8 naive, and one plate was used for CD8 memory.

From its cysteine to its phenylalanine, the CDR3 spans 13 amino acids. The CDR3 DNA has 39 bases and is translated from base 1. V is pruned by 6 bases and J by 1 base, leaving 5 bases of the junction without a gene match. The germline V gene specifies SQVTM as CDR1 and ANQGSEA as CDR2. Broader findings and caveats from the paper: Across a few donors, about 5% of naive CD4, 3% to 4% of naive CD8, under 2.5% of memory CD4, and approximately 0.4% of memory CD8 clonotypes were shared. The small number of donors limited the genetic and exposure-history diversity represented. Sampling was restricted to blood, and TCR repertoires in tissues likely differ from the TCR repertoires found in blood. Based on pairwise subsampling, the degree of clonotype sharing among donors was expected to be affected by sequencing depth. Higher generation probabilities were observed for clonotypes shared by all four sorted-subset donors than for non-shared clonotypes. Larger estimated clonotype richness was generally found for naive subsets than for memory subsets. Rarefaction of sorted-subset datasets indicated incomplete sequencing despite the large sequencing depth.

Healthy HIV-negative adults with no recently reported acute infections or vaccinations were included as donors. Every donor was a Caucasian adult living in Nashville, Tennessee, USA. CD4+ T cells were enriched through magnetic negative selection, after which naive cells were positively selected on CD45RA and the remaining negative fraction served as the memory subset. Blood was collected by leukapheresis, and PBMCs were isolated by Ficoll-Histopaque density gradient centrifugation and then cryopreserved in liquid nitrogen vapor phase. Analytical flow cytometry was used to check the purity and quantity of each magnetically sorted T cell population. Genomic DNA was isolated from each sorted fraction and quantified by UV absorbance on a Nanodrop 2000c. Using the deep immunoSEQ assay, TCR CDR3 regions were amplified from genomic DNA by multiplex PCR. Genomic DNA extracted from each cell subset was distributed evenly over all wells of several immunoSEQ 96-well plates, and each plate served as one replicate. For sorted subsets, each replicate PCR was loaded with about 0.2 ug genomic DNA, equivalent to roughly 30,000 T cell genomes. Purified libraries were measured with a Qubit 3.0 fluorometer, size-checked on a Bioanalyzer 2100, and measured again with the KAPA Library Quantification kit. Every immunoSEQ 96-well plate was sequenced on a dedicated single-read 150-cycle Illumina NextSeq 550 flow cell. Per the authors' processing: Because the immunoSEQ output included only junctional sequences and no quality scores, the filtering could not be the same as the filtering used for full-length reads. Sequences were annotated with PyIR, a Python wrapper for IgBLAST v1.9, using IMGT germline references to assign V/J genes and CDR3. Reads were removed for weak V/J assignments (E-value above 1e-6), missing CDR3, stop codons, out-of-frame junctions, or ambiguous translated residues. V3J clonotypes were defined by identical inferred V gene, J gene, and CDR3 amino acid sequence. To compute the percentage overlap between repertoires, the number of shared unique clonotypes was divided by the size of the smaller repertoire. Three approaches were used to assess repertoire richness: RTK rarefaction, the Chao1 estimator, and Recon v2.1 estimates of unobserved clonotypes. OLGA was used to compute generation probabilities for all TCRbeta clonotypes that the gDNA method yielded from a handful of donors. TCRdb provides this immuneACCESS table in a form limited to in-frame rearrangements. Some clones are lacking; in checked studies, under half of them reflect an unresolved V gene, and why the rest are absent is not known. For V, J and clone size, that table is used; D and trimming come from the DNA. A total of some 1.5 million clones appear in this sample, 95% to 99% of them only once. Roughly 0.42% of the sample rests with the top ten.

Comment on this clone: This clone's antigen is unknown. Qualities for individual bases were not recorded, and no much larger clone is one base off.

Input material: naive CD4+ T cells sorted from blood. The sample's cell subset or site label, in plain terms: CD45RA+ positively selected. This receptor chain uses TRBV29-1 and TRBJ2-7; 8 bases in the middle match TRBD1. The TCR originated in a man aged 30 to 39 in good health. CDR3 protein: CSVQTGASYEQYF. The nucleotide sequence reads TGCAGCGTCCAGACAGGGGCATCCTACGAGCAGTACTTC.